This T cell receptor (beta chain) came from a study of cytomegalovirus exposure and HLA in healthy donors. Some clones are missing from TCRdb's copy, which holds only in-frame ones; the method was immunoSEQ multiplex PCR. The sample has more than 45,000 clones, roughly 94% seen once. General study points: Cytomegalovirus association was listed for under 200 TCR beta chains. The tendency of first-cohort TCR clusters to co-occur in the 90 to 150 validation repertoires was the finding of a later analysis.

V was shortened by 2 bases and J by 5 bases, with 9 bases between the two germline ends. The germline V gene encodes CDR1 GTSNPN and CDR2 SVGIG (reference sequence). The CDR3 covers 12 residues. While the first cohort had 600 to 850 subjects, the donors belonged to the separate validation cohort of about 110 subjects. Note on this clone: What it recognizes is unknown.

This receptor was identified in a man aged 18 to 30 in good health and CMV-seronegative. The sequenced sample was PBMCs. J is TRBJ1-2 and V is TRBV30, with a possible D match to TRBD1 (6 bases). The CDR3 coding sequence is TGTGCCTGGAGTTCTCAGGGGTATGGCTACACCTTC. Its translation: CAWSSQGYGYTF. Together with reference TRBV30 and TRBJ1-2, the CDR3 gives the full variable domain: SQTIHQWPATLVQPVGSPLSLECTVEGTSNPNLYWYRQAAGRGLQLLFYSVGIGQISSEVPQNLSASRPQDRQFILSSKKLLLSDSGFYLCAWSSQGYGYTFGSGTRLTVV.